The T cell receptor beta chain under discussion was sequenced for a study of T cell repertoires in cytomegalovirus infection. Study context: CMV epitopes used comprised recently identified HLA-C-restricted ones and well-studied HLA-B-restricted ones.

Whole-study results and caveats: People with CMV and the relevant HLA were identified by cumulative public TCR beta family frequency. It was HLA-C-restricted CMV-specific TCR beta clonotypes that dominated the response ex vivo.

This clonotype was seen a handful of times. Its antigen is unknown. Each CDR3 protein is one row after TCRdb ran MiXCR on the reads. The top ten clones hold under 15% of a sample with about 920,000 distinct CDR3 sequences, around 32% of them seen once. The CDR3 sequence is 12 residues long. V gave up 5 bases and J gave up 4 bases, with 8 bases separating them. Per germline, CDR1 SGHTA and CDR2 FQGNSA. The source of this sequence is a human donor in good health (CMV status not recorded). Some clones in this sample may be carry-over from other donors' samples. Sequencing used cultured CD8+ T cells from PBMCs, obtained from culture after CMV antigen stimulation. This rearrangement joins TRBV7-2 to TRBJ1-2, with D possibly matching TRBD1 (5 bases). The DNA for the CDR3 is TGTGCCAGCAGCCGAGGGGTCTATGGCTACACCTTC. Translation gives CASSRGVYGYTF.